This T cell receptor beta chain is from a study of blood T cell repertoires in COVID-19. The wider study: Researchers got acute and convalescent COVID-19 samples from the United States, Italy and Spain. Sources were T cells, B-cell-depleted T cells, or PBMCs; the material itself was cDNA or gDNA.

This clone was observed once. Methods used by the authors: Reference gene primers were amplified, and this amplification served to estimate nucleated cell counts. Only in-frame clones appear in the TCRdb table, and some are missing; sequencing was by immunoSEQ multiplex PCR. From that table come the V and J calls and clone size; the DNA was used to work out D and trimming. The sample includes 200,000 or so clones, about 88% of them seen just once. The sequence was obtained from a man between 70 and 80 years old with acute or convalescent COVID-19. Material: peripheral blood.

CDR3 residues: CASSGHSSNQPQHF. The CDR3 DNA is TGTGCCAGCAGTGGACACTCTAGCAATCAGCCCCAGCATTTT. The chain links TRBV2 to TRBJ1-5; the D is unclear. This CDR3 comprises 14 residues. From germline, CDR1 is SNHLY and CDR2 FYNNEI. Trimming left V 4 bases short and J 0 bases short, with 7 bases between.